Following are 5 T cell receptor beta chains from one sample sequenced in a study of Graves' ophthalmopathy and Graves' hyperthyroidism. Transcripts of RNA were the source for amplifying TCR beta CDR3 regions. Amplification began with first-round RT-PCR using HTBI primers, then second-round multiplex PCR was performed. TCRdb analysed the multiplex PCR reads with MiXCR anew, one entry per CDR3 protein. The sample consists of 1 million to 1.3 million distinct CDR3 sequences, about 35% of them appearing once. The sample consisted of peripheral blood or thyroid tissue (not recorded which). These receptors were collected from an adult man with Graves' hyperthyroidism.

A few counts support this clonotype. This chain connects TRBV7-2 to TRBJ2-5; TRBD2 matches 10 bases. Germline V gene data show CDR1 as SGHTA and CDR2 as FQGNSA. V lost 5 bases, J lost 0 bases, and 12 bases stayed unmatched. This CDR3 has 18 amino acids. DNA for the CDR3: TGTGCCAGCAGCCAAGATAGGCTAGCGGGAGTCAACCAAGAGACCCAGTACTTC. Its translation: CASSQDRLAGVNQETQYF.

The rearrangement joins TRBV10-2 to TRBJ2-7; tentative D call: TRBD2 (5 bases). Trimming left V 4 bases short and J 3 bases short, with 10 bases between. The CDR3 is made up of 13 amino acids. CDR1 WSHSY and CDR2 SAAADI come from the germline V gene. The CDR3: CASSASSGYEQYF. CDR3 coding DNA: TGCGCCAGCAGTGCCAGCAGCGGCTACGAGCAGTACTTC.

Many counts were recorded for this clonotype. The chain has TRBV7-8 and TRBJ2-7; D possibly matches TRBD1 or TRBD2 (6 bases each). The CDR3 has 14 residues. Trimming cost V 5 bases and J 4 bases, with 15 bases left between them. Germline CDR1 SGHVS, CDR2 FQNEAQ. CDR3 region: CASSKGGKGYEQYF. As DNA, the CDR3 is TGTGCCAGCAGCAAGGGGGGCAAGGGGTACGAGCAGTACTTC.

This clonotype was picked up many times. The chain is built from TRBV2 and TRBJ2-7; D may correspond to TRBD1 or TRBD2 (5 bases each). The CDR3 runs to 13 residues. Germline CDR1 and CDR2: SNHLY and FYNNEI. V was cut by 4 bases and J by 2 bases, with 9 bases left in between. Here the CDR3 DNA reads TGTGCCAGCAGTGGAGGGGTGACCTACGAGCAGTACTTC. As protein: CASSGGVTYEQYF.

V is TRBV25-1 and J is TRBJ1-2; D gene unclear. There are 13 residues in the CDR3. V was pared by 8 bases and J by 8 bases, with 18 bases between. Germline CDR1 and CDR2: MGHDK and SYGVNS. The CDR3 spells CASLDFGGRGYTF. For the CDR3, the DNA is TGTGCCAGCTTGGATTTTGGAGGACGGGGCTACACCTTC.